Reported below is one T cell receptor beta chain. Repertoires were generated with immunoSEQ multiplex PCR, while TCRdb's copy carries only in-frame clones and drops some. Of roughly 500,000 clones detected, around 87% appear once; the ten largest clones hold roughly 1.9%. These data are taken from a study of blood T cell repertoires in COVID-19. Study summary: PBMCs, B-cell-depleted T cells, or T cells were the source of the cDNA or gDNA that made up the material.

Which cohort a participant joined came from the clinical history participants gave. Germline V CDR1 and CDR2: LGHNA, YSLEER. The CDR3 has 16 residues. Unmatched junction bases numbered 6, after V lost 7 bases and J lost 0 bases. This receptor was identified in a woman aged 40 to 55 who had recovered from COVID-19. Sequenced input: PBMCs or T cells enriched from blood (not recorded which). The chain uses TRBV4-3 and TRBJ1-4; TRBD1 matches at 9 bases. In DNA form, the CDR3 reads TGCGCCAGCAAGGACAGGGGAGGTCCAACTAATGAAAAACTGTTTTTT. Translated: CASKDRGGPTNEKLFF.